Listed below are T cell receptor beta chains from one sample, sequenced in a study of patients and donors after allogeneic stem cell transplantation. MiXCR, applied by TCRdb to the RT-PCR reads, yields one record per CDR3 protein. In the table there are around 70,000 distinct CDR3 sequences, about 25% of which are singletons. The source material was blood, either unsorted or a sorted T cell fraction (not recorded which). These receptor sequences come from a human donor who was either an allogeneic HSCT recipient or a stem cell or donor lymphocyte infusion donor (not recorded which). It is not recorded whose cells these are; they may come from a transplant donor. The CDR3 runs from the conserved cysteine through the conserved F or W. D genes are given only for firm matches. Part of the rows lack a size; the others show once, few, many or a class for expanded clones.

v_call	clone_size	d_call	j_call	cdr3_aa	cdr3_nt
TRBV27	few	NA	TRBJ1-1	CASSLSRNTEAFF	TGTGCCAGCAGTTTATCAAGGAACACTGAAGCTTTCTTT
TRBV7-2	many	TRBD2	TRBJ2-1	CASSLAGGDEQFF	TGTGCCAGCAGCTTAGCGGGGGGGGATGAGCAGTTCTTC
TRBV7-9	NA	NA	TRBJ1-1	CASSLPRGVGNTEAFF	TGTGCCAGCAGCTTACCGCGGGGCGTAGGGAACACTGAAGCTTTCTTT
TRBV12-3/TRBV12-4	few	NA	TRBJ1-4	CASSLAESWRGVNEKLFF	TGTGCCAGCAGTTTAGCAGAAAGTTGGAGGGGGGTTAATGAAAAACTGTTTTTT
TRBV29-1	many	TRBD1	TRBJ1-2	CSVSDRVYGYTF	TGCAGCGTATCTGACAGGGTCTATGGCTACACCTTC
TRBV29-1	few	NA	TRBJ2-2	CSVEDRGQNTGELFF	TGCAGCGTTGAAGATCGCGGCCAGAACACCGGGGAGCTGTTTTTT
TRBV5-6	NA	NA	TRBJ2-7	CASSIEVGYEQYF	TGTGCCAGCAGCATAGAGGTGGGCTACGAGCAGTACTTC
TRBV5-1	NA	NA	TRBJ1-2	CASSLMPSGTPYGYTF	TGCGCCAGCAGCTTGATGCCCTCCGGGACTCCCTATGGCTACACCTTC
TRBV30	once	TRBD2	TRBJ2-5	CAWVAGVGLQETQYF	TGTGCCTGGGTAGCGGGAGTAGGGTTACAAGAGACCCAGTACTTC
TRBV7-9	NA	NA	TRBJ2-7	CASSLALGSEQYF	TGTGCCAGCAGCTTAGCATTGGGAAGCGAGCAGTACTTC
TRBV5-1	few	TRBD2	TRBJ2-7	CASSVTGTRTYEQYF	TGCGCCAGCAGCGTAACCGGGACTAGAACCTACGAGCAGTACTTC
TRBV20-1	few	NA	TRBJ2-7	CSADLPGEGYEQYF	TGCAGTGCGGATCTCCCCGGGGAAGGCTACGAGCAGTACTTC
TRBV7-6	few	TRBD2	TRBJ2-3	CASSFGRSGGAGDTQYF	TGTGCCAGCAGCTTCGGGCGGAGCGGGGGGGCCGGGGATACGCAGTATTTT
TRBV6-2/TRBV6-3	NA	NA	TRBJ1-1	CASIWAGAGDMNTEAFF	TGTGCCAGCATTTGGGCCGGGGCAGGGGACATGAACACTGAAGCTTTCTTT
TRBV20-1	NA	NA	TRBJ1-4	CSGSGTNEKLFF	TGCAGTGGGTCGGGGACTAATGAAAAACTGTTTTTT
TRBV11-3	NA	NA	TRBJ2-2	CASSLGLFTNTGELFF	TGTGCCAGCAGCTTGGGTCTCTTTACGAACACCGGGGAGCTGTTTTTT
TRBV7-9	NA	TRBD1	TRBJ1-6	CASSLVGDRSPLHF	TGTGCCAGCAGCCTCGTAGGGGACAGGTCACCCCTCCACTTT
TRBV5-1	few	TRBD2	TRBJ2-1	CASSWEVAGANEQFF	TGCGCCAGCAGCTGGGAGGTAGCGGGGGCCAATGAGCAGTTCTTC
TRBV7-9	few	NA	TRBJ2-3	CASSLMWCTDTQYF	TGTGCCAGCAGCTTAATGTGGTGCACAGATACGCAGTATTTT
TRBV7-9	NA	NA	TRBJ2-7	CASSPSADYEQYF	TGTGCCAGCAGCCCGTCGGCGGACTACGAGCAGTACTTC
TRBV20-1	few	TRBD2	TRBJ2-7	CSAKLAGGYEQYF	TGCAGTGCTAAACTAGCGGGAGGCTACGAGCAGTACTTC
TRBV7-3	NA	NA	TRBJ1-3	CASSLARGSGNTIYF	TGTGCCAGCAGCTTGGCTCGAGGATCTGGAAACACCATATATTTT
TRBV7-7	few	NA	TRBJ2-7	CASSLDSGSGVGEQYF	TGTGCCAGCAGCTTAGATTCTGGGTCAGGGGTTGGCGAGCAGTACTTC
TRBV9	few	NA	TRBJ1-5	CASSVEGSQPQHF	TGTGCCAGCAGCGTAGAGGGATCTCAGCCCCAGCATTTT
TRBV11-2	few	NA	TRBJ1-4	CASTDFPKETVEKLFF	TGTGCCAGCACCGATTTTCCGAAAGAGACAGTTGAAAAACTGTTTTTT
TRBV5-1	few	NA	TRBJ2-7	CASSFRDEPYEQYF	TGCGCCAGCAGCTTTCGGGACGAACCCTACGAGCAGTACTTC
TRBV28	few	TRBD1	TRBJ2-5	CASSLDRGGETQYF	TGTGCCAGCAGCCTTGACAGGGGTGGAGAGACCCAGTACTTC
TRBV11-2	few	TRBD2	TRBJ2-2	CASSFWTSGRAPGELFF	TGTGCCAGCAGCTTCTGGACTAGCGGGAGGGCTCCCGGGGAGCTGTTTTTT
TRBV20-1	NA	NA	TRBJ1-2	CSARASVMYGYTF	TGCAGTGCTAGGGCTTCTGTCATGTATGGCTACACCTTC
TRBV7-6	NA	TRBD1	TRBJ1-6	CASSLWTGDRANSPLHF	TGTGCCAGCAGCTTATGGACAGGGGATAGGGCCAATTCACCCCTCCACTTT
TRBV2	NA	TRBD1	TRBJ2-4	CASSAFAGGLGNIQYF	TGTGCCAGCAGTGCCTTTGCAGGGGGCCTGGGAAACATTCAGTACTTC
TRBV9	once	NA	TRBJ2-1	CASSALLVADNEQFF	TGTGCCAGCAGCGCGCTCCTCGTGGCGGACAATGAGCAGTTCTTC
TRBV10-3	NA	NA	TRBJ2-3	CAISDPSSVTDTQYF	TGTGCCATCAGTGACCCTAGCAGCGTCACAGATACGCAGTATTTT
TRBV20-1	many	NA	TRBJ1-5	CSATSVPWANQPQHF	TGCAGTGCTACTTCCGTTCCATGGGCCAATCAGCCCCAGCATTTT
TRBV20-1	NA	TRBD2	TRBJ2-1	CSAASGGRNEQFF	TGCAGTGCCGCTAGCGGGGGCAGGAATGAGCAGTTCTTC
TRBV18	few	TRBD1	TRBJ2-2	CASSPPVAGGAGELFF	TGTGCCAGCTCACCACCGGTGGCAGGGGGTGCCGGGGAGCTGTTTTTT
TRBV29-1	NA	TRBD2	TRBJ2-1	CSVEASGYNEQFF	TGCAGCGTTGAAGCTAGCGGTTACAATGAGCAGTTCTTC
TRBV7-3	NA	NA	TRBJ2-1	CASSLTLPPTNEQFF	TGTGCCAGCAGCTTAACTCTCCCACCTACCAATGAGCAGTTCTTC
TRBV24-1	many	NA	TRBJ1-2	CATSDGGDDGYTF	TGTGCCACCAGTGACGGGGGAGACGATGGCTACACCTTC
TRBV7-2	few	NA	TRBJ1-5	CASSLDGQPQHF	TGTGCCAGCAGCTTAGATGGTCAGCCCCAGCATTTT
TRBV3-1	NA	NA	TRBJ2-7	CASSQVTGTYEQYF	TGTGCCAGCAGCCAAGTTACGGGGACCTACGAGCAGTACTTC
TRBV5-1	NA	NA	TRBJ2-1	CASSLERSSNEQFF	TGCGCCAGCAGCTTGGAGAGGTCCTCCAATGAGCAGTTCTTC
TRBV7-8	many	NA	TRBJ1-1	CASSLSGHLMNTEAFF	TGTGCCAGCAGCTTGAGCGGACACCTGATGAACACTGAAGCTTTCTTT
TRBV5-1	NA	NA	TRBJ1-4	CASSLVLNEKLFF	TGCGCCAGCAGCTTGGTACTTAATGAAAAACTGTTTTTT
TRBV28	NA	NA	TRBJ2-7	CASSFGYATWTESSYEQYF	TGTGCCAGCAGTTTTGGATACGCCACTTGGACAGAGAGCTCCTACGAGCAGTACTTC
TRBV12-3/TRBV12-4	few	TRBD2	TRBJ2-2	CASSLLPGGGATGELFF	TGTGCCAGCAGTTTACTCCCGGGGGGAGGGGCCACCGGGGAGCTGTTTTTT
TRBV4-3	NA	TRBD2	TRBJ2-1	CASSQEVLAGSQFF	TGCGCCAGCAGCCAAGAGGTCCTAGCGGGATCCCAGTTCTTC
TRBV5-8	many	NA	TRBJ2-5	CASSLFSLQETQYF	TGTGCCAGCAGCTTGTTCAGTCTCCAAGAGACCCAGTACTTC
TRBV29-1	few	TRBD1	TRBJ1-1	CSVVGQGSTEAFF	TGCAGCGTCGTGGGACAGGGGAGTACTGAAGCTTTCTTT
TRBV10-2	few	TRBD2	TRBJ2-3	CASRSGTRRDTQYF	TGCGCCAGCAGATCCGGGACTAGAAGAGATACGCAGTATTTT
TRBV5-1	few	NA	TRBJ1-2	CASSPPGPSYTF	TGCGCCAGCAGCCCTCCAGGCCCTAGCTACACCTTC
TRBV5-5	few	NA	TRBJ1-2	CASSKQNYGYTF	TGTGCCAGCTCGAAACAGAACTATGGCTACACCTTC
TRBV5-1	NA	NA	TRBJ1-1	CASSLDSLIAEAFF	TGCGCCAGCAGCTTGGACAGCTTAATCGCTGAAGCTTTCTTT
TRBV5-1	few	NA	TRBJ1-1	CASSLGGRTEAFF	TGCGCCAGCAGCTTGGGGGGGCGAACTGAAGCTTTCTTT
TRBV7-2	NA	NA	TRBJ1-1	CASSLVVKNTEAFF	TGTGCCAGCAGCTTAGTGGTGAAGAACACTGAAGCTTTCTTT
TRBV7-3	NA	TRBD2	TRBJ2-3	CASSLIGGGSVDTQYF	TGTGCCAGCAGCTTAATCGGCGGGGGTTCAGTAGATACGCAGTATTTT